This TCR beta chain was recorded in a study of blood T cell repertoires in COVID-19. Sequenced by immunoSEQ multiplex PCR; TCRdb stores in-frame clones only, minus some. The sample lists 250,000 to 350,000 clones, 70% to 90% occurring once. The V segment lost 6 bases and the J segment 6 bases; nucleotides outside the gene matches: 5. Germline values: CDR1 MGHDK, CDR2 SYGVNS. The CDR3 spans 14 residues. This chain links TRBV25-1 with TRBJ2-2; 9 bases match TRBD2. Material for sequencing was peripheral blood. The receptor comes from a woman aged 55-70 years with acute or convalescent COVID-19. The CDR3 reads CASSIAGASGELFF. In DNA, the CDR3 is TGTGCCAGCAGCATAGCGGGAGCCTCCGGGGAGCTGTTTTTT.